These 5 T cell receptor beta chains were sequenced from one sample in a study of T cell changes during pregnancy in multiple sclerosis. The protocol was immunoSEQ multiplex PCR, while the TCRdb copy is restricted to in-frame clones and leaves out a portion. Altogether some 110,000 clones are present, roughly nine tenths being singletons, with the ten largest covering 1.6%. Sequences were derived from peripheral blood, sampled before pregnancy. The receptors originated from a female donor with multiple sclerosis, enrolled in a pregnancy study.

As concerns this clone: One junction end disagrees with the germline gene, perhaps due to a read error. The chain couples TRBV6-1 to TRBJ2-7; TRBD2 aligns across 9 bases. CDR3 length: 11 amino acids. Germline V gene lookup returns CDR1 MNHNS and CDR2 SASEGT. CDR3 sequence reads: CASGAGGRLFF. The CDR3 nucleotides read TGTGCCAGCGGAGCGGGAGGCCGATTGTTCTTC.

This chain uses TRBV9 with TRBJ2-1, with 8 nucleotides matching TRBD2. The CDR3 loop spans 17 amino acids. With 1 base clipped from V and 7 bases from J, the junction kept 13 bases outside the gene matches. CDR1 is SGDLS, CDR2 YYNGEE, per germline. CDR3 amino acids: CASSVLSRGGVGNEQFF. DNA for the CDR3: TGTGCCAGCAGCGTACTTAGTCGGGGGGGTGTAGGGAATGAGCAGTTCTTC.

The chain carries TRBV4-3 and TRBJ1-2; no clear D gene. The CDR3 has 13 amino acids. The V and J ends lost 0 bases and 7 bases respectively, with 9 bases between them. CDR1 LGHNA and CDR2 YSLEER come from the germline V gene. CDR3 sequence (DNA): TGCGCCAGCAGCCAAGAACGCGCGTCTGGCTACACCTTC. This sequence encodes CASSQERASGYTF.

The chain has TRBV5-6 and TRBJ2-7; 12 nucleotides match TRBD2. Trimming at V came to 1 base and at J to 4 bases, leaving 9 bases not matched to a gene. This CDR3 is 17 amino acids long. From germline, CDR1 is SGHDT and CDR2 YYEEEE. CDR3 in DNA: TGTGCCAGCAGCTTGACGACTAGCGGGAGAACATGGTACGAGCAGTACTTC. Amino acids: CASSLTTSGRTWYEQYF.

V is TRBV27 and J is TRBJ2-3, with 9 nucleotides matching TRBD2. Germline CDR1 and CDR2: MNHEY and SMNVEV (reference sequence). CDR3 length: 17 amino acids. V lost 7 bases, J lost 2 bases, and 13 bases stayed unmatched. This CDR3 reads CASKPRSSGGPTDTQYF. CDR3 in DNA: TGTGCCAGCAAACCCCGGAGTAGCGGGGGCCCCACAGATACGCAGTATTTT.